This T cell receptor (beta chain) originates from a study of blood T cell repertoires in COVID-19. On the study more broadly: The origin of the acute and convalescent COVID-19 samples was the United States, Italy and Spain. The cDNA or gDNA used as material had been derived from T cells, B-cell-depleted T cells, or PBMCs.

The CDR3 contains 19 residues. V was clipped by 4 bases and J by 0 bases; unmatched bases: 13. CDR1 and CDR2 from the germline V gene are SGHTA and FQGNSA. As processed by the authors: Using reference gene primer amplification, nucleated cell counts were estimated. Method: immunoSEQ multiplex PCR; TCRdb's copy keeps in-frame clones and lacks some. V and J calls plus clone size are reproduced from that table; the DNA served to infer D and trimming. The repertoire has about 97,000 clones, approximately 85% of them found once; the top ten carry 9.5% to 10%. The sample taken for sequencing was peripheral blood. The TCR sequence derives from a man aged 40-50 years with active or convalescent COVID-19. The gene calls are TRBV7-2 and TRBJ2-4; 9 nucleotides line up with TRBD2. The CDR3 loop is CASSYTFSGGAQAKNIQYF. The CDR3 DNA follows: TGTGCCAGCAGCTACACCTTTAGCGGGGGCGCACAAGCCAAAAACATTCAGTACTTC.